The next 25 T cell receptor beta chains were all read from a single sample in a study of T cells after yellow fever vaccination. TCRdb reprocessed the 5' RACE reads via MiXCR and lists one record per CDR3 protein. The sample contains approximately 600,000 distinct CDR3 sequences, 12% of which appear only once. This specimen consisted of PBMCs, obtained on the day of the yellow fever booster vaccination. These receptors were taken from a man aged 25-40 years who received the YFV17D yellow fever vaccine.

The chain is built from TRBV6-2 or TRBV6-3 and TRBJ2-7; D is possibly TRBD2 (5 bases). Between the trimmed V and J ends, which lost 7 bases and 5 bases, there was a span of 9 bases. This CDR3 comprises 11 residues. Looked up from germline, CDR1 is MNHEY and CDR2 is SVGEGT. The CDR3 DNA reads TGTGCCAGCAAACGGGGAGACGAGCAGTACTTC. It translates to CASKRGDEQYF.

There are a few counts of this clonotype. The J gene is TRBJ2-7, the V gene TRBV4-2; tentative D call: TRBD2 (7 bases). V was shortened by 2 bases and J by 4 bases, with 21 bases between the two germline ends. CDR1 is LGHNA, CDR2 YNFKEQ, per germline. This CDR3 is 17 amino acids long. CDR3 DNA: TGTGCCAGCAGCCAAATGACAGGAATAAGGGAGGGGTACGAGCAGTACTTC. Translating it yields CASSQMTGIREGYEQYF.

The rearrangement links TRBV28 to TRBJ1-5; D not certain. This CDR3 is 14 amino acids long. Germline CDR1 is MDHEN and CDR2 is SYDVKM. Trimming took off 3 bases at V and 5 bases at J, with 11 bases between the two ends. The CDR3 sequence: CASSFGMNHQPQHF. DNA for the CDR3: TGTGCCAGCAGTTTCGGAATGAATCATCAGCCCCAGCATTTT.

The table lists this clonotype with a few counts. DNA for the CDR3: TGTGCCAGCAGTTACTCGCCAGATACGCAGTATTTT. Translated: CASSYSPDTQYF. The genes are TRBV6-6 and TRBJ2-3; no definite D call. The CDR3 runs to 12 residues. The V gene lost 0 bases and the J gene lost 4 bases, with 2 bases spanning the gap. Germline V lookup: CDR1 MNHNY, CDR2 SVGAGI (reference sequence).

V and J are TRBV18 and TRBJ2-5; 14 bases fit TRBD2. The CDR3 contains 17 residues. CDR1 is KGHSH, CDR2 LQKENI, per germline. V was clipped by 3 bases and J by 4 bases; unmatched bases: 7. The CDR3 spells CASSPIGLAGGLETQYF. Here the CDR3 DNA reads TGTGCCAGCTCACCCATCGGACTAGCGGGAGGTCTAGAGACCCAGTACTTC.

The chain couples TRBV19 to TRBJ1-5; no reliable D call. Trimming took 10 bases from V and 3 from J, leaving 16 bases between them. This CDR3 has 14 amino acids. Germline lookup yields CDR1 LNHDA and CDR2 SQIVND (reference sequence). This CDR3 reads CATKEYGFNQPQHF. The CDR3 nucleotides read TGTGCCACCAAAGAGTACGGATTCAATCAGCCCCAGCATTTT.

The CDR3 is CSGHTSNQPQHF. The CDR3 DNA reads TGCAGTGGACATACTAGCAATCAGCCCCAGCATTTT. The chain is built from TRBV20-1 and TRBJ1-5; D ambiguous. This CDR3 contains 12 residues. Trimming left V 7 bases short and J 0 bases short, with 7 bases between. Germline CDR1 reads DFQATT; CDR2 reads SNEGSKA (reference sequence).

This clonotype was found a few times. The chain's CDR3 is CASSGGRTMGDEQFF. The DNA for the CDR3 is TGTGCCAGCAGTGGCGGGAGAACAATGGGGGATGAGCAGTTCTTC. V usage is TRBV2 and J usage is TRBJ2-1; the match to TRBD2 covers 7 bases. Germline CDR1 is SNHLY and CDR2 is FYNNEI. Germline trimming cut 4 bases from V and 8 bases from J; bases unmatched to any gene: 11. The CDR3 length is 15 residues.

V is TRBV5-6 and J is TRBJ2-5, with D possibly matching TRBD2 (8 bases). Germline CDR1 is SGHDT and CDR2 is YYEEEE. Trimming removed 2 bases at V and 2 bases at J, with 19 bases between. The CDR3 has 17 amino acids. The CDR3 loop reads CASSFRGDSSGQETQYF. In nucleotides, the CDR3 is TGTGCCAGCAGCTTCAGGGGGGATTCTAGCGGGCAAGAGACCCAGTACTTC.

Many counts were recorded for this clonotype. J is TRBJ2-3 and V is TRBV7-2, with D uncertain. The length of the CDR3 is 11 residues. Per germline, CDR1 SGHTA and CDR2 FQGNSA. V was pared by 8 bases and J by 4 bases, with 7 bases between. The CDR3 region is CASSSSDTQYF. The CDR3 DNA reads TGTGCCAGCTCATCTTCAGATACGCAGTATTTT.

This clonotype was detected ten times or more. This chain joins TRBV20-1 and TRBJ2-7, with D tentatively TRBD1 (5 bases). Per germline, CDR1 DFQATT and CDR2 SNEGSKA (reference sequence). The CDR3 runs to 12 residues. Trimming removed 3 bases at V and 1 base at J, with 7 bases between. This chain's CDR3 is CSASDSSYEQYF. CDR3 in DNA: TGCAGTGCTAGCGACAGTTCCTACGAGCAGTACTTC.

This chain connects TRBV5-1 to TRBJ2-1; D may be TRBD1 or TRBD2 (5 bases each). The germline gives CDR1 SGHRS, CDR2 YFSETQ. The V end was cut by 0 bases, the J end by 2 bases, with 12 bases between. The length of the CDR3 is 16 residues. The CDR3 sequence is CASSLVRGSAYNEQFF. The CDR3 DNA reads TGCGCCAGCAGCTTGGTTCGGGGCTCGGCCTACAATGAGCAGTTCTTC.

Concerning this clonotype itself: At one end the junction does not follow the germline gene, possibly because of a read error. The rearrangement links TRBV29-1 to TRBJ2-7; possible D gene TRBD1, 5 bases. The CDR3 contains 13 residues. From germline, CDR1 is SQVTM and CDR2 ANQGSEA. For the CDR3, the DNA is TGCAGCGCACAGGACGGGTACACCTACGAGCGGTACTTC. Its protein product is CSAQDGYTYERYF.

This chain's CDR3 is CASSYAGLASTGELFF. CDR3 nucleotides: TGTGCCAGCAGTTACGCGGGACTAGCGTCCACCGGGGAGCTGTTTTTT. V and J are TRBV6-2 or TRBV6-3 and TRBJ2-2; the match to TRBD2 covers 10 bases. The germline gives CDR1 MNHEY, CDR2 SVGEGT. The J segment lost 4 bases and the V segment lost 2 bases, leaving 4 bases of the junction unmatched. The CDR3 length is 16 residues.

The rearrangement links TRBV7-9 to TRBJ1-5, with 9 bases matching TRBD1. The germline CDR1 and CDR2 sequences are SEHNR and FQNEAQ (reference sequence). Trimming removed 3 bases from V and 3 bases from J; junction bases left unmatched: 3. The CDR3 extends over 15 amino acids. The DNA of the CDR3 is TGTGCCAGCAGCTTGACAGGGGGTTCCAATCAGCCCCAGCATTTT. It encodes CASSLTGGSNQPQHF.

This clonotype has a handful of counts. The genes are TRBV30 and TRBJ2-1, with TRBD1 matching 7 bases. Germline V gene data show CDR1 as GTSNPN and CDR2 as SVGIG (reference sequence). The CDR3 is 15 amino acids. J lost 0 bases, V lost 3 bases, and 5 bases had no gene match. CDR3 region: CAWSRDSSSYNEQFF. CDR3 DNA sequence: TGTGCCTGGAGCAGGGACAGCAGCTCCTACAATGAGCAGTTCTTC. Drawing the rest from reference TRBV30 and TRBJ2-1, the complete variable domain is SQTIHQWPATLVQPVGSPLSLECTVEGTSNPNLYWYRQAAGRGLQLLFYSVGIGQISSEVPQNLSASRPQDRQFILSSKKLLLSDSGFYLCAWSRDSSSYNEQFFGPGTRLTVL.

This clonotype was observed a handful of times. The V call is TRBV12-3 or TRBV12-4, the J call TRBJ1-2; D not resolved. This CDR3 is 12 amino acids long. V gave up 8 bases and J gave up 6 bases, with 13 bases separating them. CDR3 residues: CASVGMIDGYTF. The CDR3 coding sequence is TGTGCCAGCGTAGGGATGATAGATGGCTACACCTTC.

This clonotype showed up just a few times. The J gene is TRBJ2-1, the V gene TRBV29-1, with TRBD2 identical over 14 bases. V was pared by 4 bases and J by 5 bases, with 13 bases of the junction left unmatched. The CDR3 extends over 18 amino acids. Germline V gives CDR1 SQVTM, CDR2 ANQGSEA. The CDR3 nucleotides are TGCAGCGTTGTAGGGGGACTAGCGGGAGCCACGGGCCACAATGAGCAGTTCTTC. Translating gives CSVVGGLAGATGHNEQFF.

This clonotype was counted at least ten times. The chain has TRBV5-1 and TRBJ2-2; 13 bases line up with TRBD2. Looked up from germline, CDR1 is SGHRS and CDR2 is YFSETQ. CDR3 length: 16 residues. Trimming cost V 3 bases and J 4 bases; bases outside gene matches: 3. The CDR3 nucleotides are TGCGCCAGCAGCTCGGGACTAGCGGGAATCACCGGGGAGCTGTTTTTT. This sequence encodes CASSSGLAGITGELFF.

The chain combines TRBV20-1 with TRBJ2-5; a weak D match, TRBD2 (5 bases). Trimming took off 4 bases at V and 3 bases at J, with 12 bases between the two ends. Germline loops: CDR1 DFQATT, CDR2 SNEGSKA (reference sequence). This CDR3 is built from 13 residues. CDR3 sequence reads: CSATDWNEETQYF. The CDR3, as DNA: TGCAGTGCTACGGACTGGAATGAAGAGACCCAGTACTTC.

This clonotype was found many times. The CDR3 loop reads CTPSSGRAPNQFF. CDR3 nucleotide sequence: TGCACCCCCTCCTCCGGTCGGGCACCTAACCAGTTCTTC. V usage is TRBV29-1 and J usage is TRBJ2-1, with no clear D. Germline V CDR1 and CDR2: SQVTM, ANQGSEA. The CDR3 contains 13 residues.

This chain connects TRBV5-5 to TRBJ2-7; tentative D call: TRBD2 (5 bases). The CDR3 has 14 residues. From germline, CDR1 is SGHKS and CDR2 YYEKEE (reference sequence). V was pared by 4 bases and J by 6 bases, with 17 bases between. CDR3 sequence (DNA): TGTGCCAGCAGCGTTACTAGTACCGTCCTCGAGCAGTACTTC. It specifies CASSVTSTVLEQYF. Drawing the rest from reference TRBV5-5 and TRBJ2-7, the complete variable domain is DAGVTQSPTHLIKTRGQQVTLRCSPISGHKSVSWYQQVLGQGPQFIFQYYEKEERGRGNFPDRFSARQFPNYSSELNVNALLLGDSALYLCASSVTSTVLEQYFGPGTRLTVT.

This clonotype was seen a handful of times. The rearrangement links TRBV7-9 to TRBJ2-5; 10 bases match TRBD2. CDR1 is SEHNR, CDR2 FQNEAQ, per germline (reference sequence). V was pared by 7 bases and J by 5 bases, with 10 bases of the junction left unmatched. This CDR3 spans 15 amino acids. The CDR3 sequence: CASTRGEREGETQYF. The CDR3 bases are TGTGCCAGCACCCGGGGGGAGCGGGAGGGCGAGACCCAGTACTTC. Full variable domain (rest looked up from reference TRBV7-9 and TRBJ2-5): DTGVSQNPRHKITKRGQNVTFRCDPISEHNRLYWYRQTLGQGPEFLTYFQNEAQLEKSRLLSDRFSAERPKGSFSTLEIQRTEQGDSAMYLCASTRGEREGETQYFGPGTRLLVL.

Only a few counts were recorded for this clonotype. J is TRBJ2-1 and V is TRBV2; D gene unclear. Looked up from germline, CDR1 is SNHLY and CDR2 is FYNNEI. This CDR3 contains 11 residues. V shed 7 bases and J shed 12 bases, with 13 bases lying between them. This CDR3 is CASTVAGRQFF. CDR3 sequence (DNA): TGTGCCAGCACGGTGGCCGGTAGGCAGTTCTTC.

The V gene is TRBV4-3, the J gene TRBJ2-5; 9 bases fit TRBD2. In germline, CDR1 is LGHNA, CDR2 YSLEER. The CDR3 consists of 14 residues. V lost 4 bases, J lost 4 bases, and 4 bases stayed unmatched. DNA of the CDR3: TGCGCCAGCAGCCCTAGCGGGAAGGGAGAGACCCAGTACTTC. Protein sequence: CASSPSGKGETQYF.